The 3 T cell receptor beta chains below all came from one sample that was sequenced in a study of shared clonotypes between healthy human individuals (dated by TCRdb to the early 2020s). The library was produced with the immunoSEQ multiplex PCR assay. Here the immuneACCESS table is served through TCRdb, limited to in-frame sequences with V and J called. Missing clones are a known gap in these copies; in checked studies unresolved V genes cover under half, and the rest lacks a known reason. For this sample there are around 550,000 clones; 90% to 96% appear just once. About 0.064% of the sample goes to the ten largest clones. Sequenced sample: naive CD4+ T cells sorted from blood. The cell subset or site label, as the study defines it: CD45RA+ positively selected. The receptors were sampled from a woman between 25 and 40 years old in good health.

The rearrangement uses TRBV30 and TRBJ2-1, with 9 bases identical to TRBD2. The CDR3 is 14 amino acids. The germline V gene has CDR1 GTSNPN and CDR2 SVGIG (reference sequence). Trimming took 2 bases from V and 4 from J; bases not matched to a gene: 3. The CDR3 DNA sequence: TGTGCCTGGAGTCGCACTAGCGGGTACAATGAGCAGTTCTTC. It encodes CAWSRTSGYNEQFF. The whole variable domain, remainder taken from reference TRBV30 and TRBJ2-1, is SQTIHQWPATLVQPVGSPLSLECTVEGTSNPNLYWYRQAAGRGLQLLFYSVGIGQISSEVPQNLSASRPQDRQFILSSKKLLLSDSGFYLCAWSRTSGYNEQFFGPGTRLTVL.

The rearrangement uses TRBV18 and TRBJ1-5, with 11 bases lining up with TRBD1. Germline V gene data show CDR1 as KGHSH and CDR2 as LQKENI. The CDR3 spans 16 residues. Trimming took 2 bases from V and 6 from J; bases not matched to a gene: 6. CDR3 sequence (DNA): TGTGCCAGCTCACCATCGGGACAGGGGGTAACTCAGCCCCAGCATTTT. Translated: CASSPSGQGVTQPQHF.

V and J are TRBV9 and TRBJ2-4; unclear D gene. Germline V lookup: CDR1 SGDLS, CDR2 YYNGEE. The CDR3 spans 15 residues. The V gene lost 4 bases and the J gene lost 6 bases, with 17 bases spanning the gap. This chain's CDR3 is CASSPDPTDGNIQYF. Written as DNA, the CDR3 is TGTGCCAGCAGCCCAGATCCAACGGACGGAAACATTCAGTACTTC.